This TCR beta chain was sequenced in a study of vaccination and CD4 T cells after COVID-19. Study information: Participants got two doses of BNT162b2 or mRNA-1273 vaccine.

The CDR3 has 17 residues. Looked up from germline, CDR1 is LNHDA and CDR2 is SQIVND (reference sequence). The J segment lost 0 bases and the V segment lost 6 bases, leaving 13 bases of the junction unmatched. Whole-study findings and limits: Spike mono-reactivity was found in 304 of the 307 vaccine-specific clones identified in convalescent patients.

Sample treatment: approximately 11-day PBMC culture with coronavirus spike peptide pools or control peptides (ViraFEST assay). Expanded clonotypes were found by TCR sequencing after peptide-pool stimulation (ViraFEST). An Oncomine TCR Beta short-read assay was used to sequence the DNA from cultured CD4+ T cells. TCRdb processed the PCR reads anew with MiXCR; each CDR3 protein has one entry. The sample contains 13,000 or so distinct CDR3 sequences, 35% of which appear only once. With regard to this clonotype: Its antigen is not known.

The TCR sequence derives from a human donor who had recovered from COVID-19. The sequencing sample was made of CD4+ T cells from blood, cultured in vitro. The chain couples TRBV19 to TRBJ1-2; 7 bases are shared with TRBD1. The CDR3: CASSNPPTGQSNYGYTF. CDR3 DNA sequence: TGTGCCAGTAGCAACCCCCCAACGGGACAGTCTAACTATGGCTACACCTTC.